In its sample, the clone carrying this T cell receptor (beta chain) was seen many times. The antigen remains undetermined. This record belongs to a study of CD4 T cell repertoires in COVID-19. Study information: Other coronavirus spike proteins restimulated relabeled CFSE-low cells expanded with IL-2 for about eleven days.

Overall study results and limits: In SARS-CoV and/or HKU1 spike cultures, between 7 and 25% of SARS-CoV-2 clonotypes reappeared. Suggested intraclonal diversification: top SARS-CoV-2-reactive clonotypes appeared in two or three memory subsets.

TCRdb's copy holds only in-frame clones and misses some; the assay was immunoSEQ multiplex PCR. The repertoire has tens of thousands of clones, around four fifths of them found once; the top ten carry around 0.6%. Trimming took 5 bases from V and 5 from J, leaving 12 bases between them. Germline V gives CDR1 SQVTM, CDR2 ANQGSEA. The CDR3 extends over 13 amino acids. The sequence was obtained from a human donor who had COVID-19. The source material was CD4+ T cells from peripheral blood, sampled after recovery from COVID-19. The genes are TRBV29-1 and TRBJ1-4; D unclear. CDR3 amino acids: CSVSPSANEKLFF. CDR3 in DNA: TGCAGCGTTTCTCCCAGTGCCAATGAAAAACTGTTTTTT.